The source of this TCR beta chain is a study of T-cell reconstitution after alpha-beta-depleted transplantation in children. The CDR3 extends over 17 amino acids. Trimming cost V 0 bases and J 1 base; bases outside gene matches: 7. Germline V CDR1 and CDR2: SGHRS, YFSETQ. Study-level points and caveats: Where alpha-beta T cells came from about two months after transplant was reportedly several hundred expanded graft clones.

Preparation of the TCRbeta library involved a method that used unique molecular identifiers. TCRdb ran MiXCR on the PCR reads and lists one entry per CDR3 protein. The sample lists approximately 490,000 distinct CDR3 sequences, 10% seen once, with around 2.2% in the top ten. This clonotype was counted many times. Its antigen is as yet unknown. The chain is built from TRBV5-1 and TRBJ2-7; 10 nucleotides align to TRBD2. Specimen: PBMCs, collected before TCRalphabeta/CD19-depleted stem cell transplant. The receptor's source is a child aged 2-15 years with inherited bone marrow failure, due to receive a stem cell transplant. The CDR3: CASSLGPGLASSYEQYF. The CDR3 region has the DNA TGCGCCAGCAGCTTGGGTCCGGGACTAGCGTCTTCCTACGAGCAGTACTTC. Combining the CDR3 with reference TRBV5-1 and TRBJ2-7 gives the whole variable domain KAGVTQTPRYLIKTRGQQVTLSCSPISGHRSVSWYQQTPGQGLQFLFEYFSETQRNKGNFPGRFSGRQFSNSRSEMNVSTLELGDSALYLCASSLGPGLASSYEQYFGPGTRLTVT.